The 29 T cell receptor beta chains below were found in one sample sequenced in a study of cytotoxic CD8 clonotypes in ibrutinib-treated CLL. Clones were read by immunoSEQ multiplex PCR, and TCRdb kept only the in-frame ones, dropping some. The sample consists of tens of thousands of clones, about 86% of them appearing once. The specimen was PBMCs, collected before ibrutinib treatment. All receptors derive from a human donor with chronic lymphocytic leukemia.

The CDR3: CATSRDLGLALYEQYF. CDR3 coding DNA: TGTGCCACCAGCAGAGATCTTGGGCTAGCTCTTTACGAGCAGTACTTC. The chain links TRBV15 to TRBJ2-7; D perhaps matches TRBD2 (5 bases). CDR3 length equals 16 residues. Germline V CDR1 and CDR2: LNHNV, YYDKDF (reference sequence). V lost 0 bases, J lost 4 bases, and 16 bases lay in between.

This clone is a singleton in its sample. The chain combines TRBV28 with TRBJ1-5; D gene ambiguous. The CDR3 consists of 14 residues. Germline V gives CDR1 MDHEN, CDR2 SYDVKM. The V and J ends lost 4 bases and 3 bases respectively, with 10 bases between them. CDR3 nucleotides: TGTGCCAGCAGTTCCCGGTACCTCAATCAGCCCCAGCATTTT. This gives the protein CASSSRYLNQPQHF.

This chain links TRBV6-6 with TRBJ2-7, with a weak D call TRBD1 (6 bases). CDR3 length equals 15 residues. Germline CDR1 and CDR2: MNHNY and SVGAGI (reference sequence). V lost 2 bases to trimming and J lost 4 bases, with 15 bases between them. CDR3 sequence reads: CASSYKQGERYEQYF. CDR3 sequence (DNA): TGTGCCAGCAGTTACAAACAGGGAGAAAGGTACGAGCAGTACTTC.

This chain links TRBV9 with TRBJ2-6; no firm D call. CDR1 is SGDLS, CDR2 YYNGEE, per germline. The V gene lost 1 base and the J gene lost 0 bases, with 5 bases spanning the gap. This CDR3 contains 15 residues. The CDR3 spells CASSVTGSGANVLTF. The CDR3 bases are TGTGCCAGCAGCGTAACGGGCTCTGGGGCCAACGTCCTGACTTTC.

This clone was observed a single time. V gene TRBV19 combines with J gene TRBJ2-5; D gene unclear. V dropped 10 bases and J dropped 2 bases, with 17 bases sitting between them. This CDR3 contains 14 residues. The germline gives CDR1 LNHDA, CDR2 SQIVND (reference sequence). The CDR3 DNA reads TGTGCCACTGGCGGCAGGACCAGACAAGAGACCCAGTACTTC. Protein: CATGGRTRQETQYF.

This CDR3 reads CAWSEQGAAYGYTF. The CDR3 DNA sequence: TGTGCCTGGAGTGAACAGGGGGCTGCGTATGGCTACACCTTC. J is TRBJ1-2 and V is TRBV30; TRBD1 aligns across 9 bases. The junction had 5 bases not matched to a gene; V was cut back by 1 base and J by 5 bases. CDR3 size: 14 residues. The germline CDR1 and CDR2 sequences are GTSNPN and SVGIG (reference sequence).

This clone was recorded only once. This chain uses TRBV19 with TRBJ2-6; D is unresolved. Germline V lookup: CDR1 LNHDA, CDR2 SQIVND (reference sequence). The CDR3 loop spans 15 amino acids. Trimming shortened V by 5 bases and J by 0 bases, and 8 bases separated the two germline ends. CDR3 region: CASSPEVSGANVLTF. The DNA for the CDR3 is TGTGCCAGTAGTCCCGAAGTCTCTGGGGCCAACGTCCTGACTTTC.

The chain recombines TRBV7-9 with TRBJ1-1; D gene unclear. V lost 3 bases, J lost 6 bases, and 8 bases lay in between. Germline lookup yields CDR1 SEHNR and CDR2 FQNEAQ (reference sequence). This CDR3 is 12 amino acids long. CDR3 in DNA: TGTGCCAGCAGCTTTGGGTCCTCTGAAGCTTTCTTT. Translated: CASSFGSSEAFF. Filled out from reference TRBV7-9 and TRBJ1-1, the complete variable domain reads DTGVSQNPRHKITKRGQNVTFRCDPISEHNRLYWYRQTLGQGPEFLTYFQNEAQLEKSRLLSDRFSAERPKGSFSTLEIQRTEQGDSAMYLCASSFGSSEAFFGQGTRLTVV.

The CDR3 nucleotides are TGTGCCAGTAGTAGAGAGGGACAGGGTTATGGCTACACCTTC. Protein product: CASSREGQGYGYTF. This chain joins TRBV19 and TRBJ1-2, with 9 bases aligning to TRBD1. The CDR3 length is 14 residues. CDR1 and CDR2 (germline): LNHDA, SQIVND (reference sequence). V was pared by 4 bases and J by 5 bases, with 5 bases of the junction left unmatched.

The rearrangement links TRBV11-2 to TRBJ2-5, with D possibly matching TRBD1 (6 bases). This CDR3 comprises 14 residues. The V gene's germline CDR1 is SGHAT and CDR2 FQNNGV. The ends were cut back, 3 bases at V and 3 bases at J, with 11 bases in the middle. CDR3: CASSLWTEEETQYF. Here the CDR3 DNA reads TGTGCCAGCAGCTTGTGGACAGAAGAAGAGACCCAGTACTTC.

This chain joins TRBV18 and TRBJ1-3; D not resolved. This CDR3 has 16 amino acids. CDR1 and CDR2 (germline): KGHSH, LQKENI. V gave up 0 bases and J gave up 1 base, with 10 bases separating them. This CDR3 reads CASSPPVRNSGNTIYF. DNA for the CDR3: TGTGCCAGCTCACCACCGGTCCGGAATTCTGGAAACACCATATATTTT.

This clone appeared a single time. CDR3 in DNA: TGTGCCAGTAGTATGACCGGGATGTTTAAGCACAAAAACATTCAGTACTTC. This gives the protein CASSMTGMFKHKNIQYF. V gene TRBV19 combines with J gene TRBJ2-4, with TRBD2 as a possible D gene (5 bases). V shed 3 bases and J shed 3 bases, with 18 bases lying between them. This CDR3 has 17 residues. Looked up from germline, CDR1 is LNHDA and CDR2 is SQIVND (reference sequence).

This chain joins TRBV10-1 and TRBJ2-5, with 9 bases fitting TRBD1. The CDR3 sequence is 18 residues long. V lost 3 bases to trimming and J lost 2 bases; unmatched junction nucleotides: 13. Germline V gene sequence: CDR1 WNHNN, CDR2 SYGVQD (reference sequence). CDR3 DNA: TGCGCCAGCAGTGAAGGACAGGGGTGGCGAAAACGGCAAGAGACCCAGTACTTC. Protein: CASSEGQGWRKRQETQYF.

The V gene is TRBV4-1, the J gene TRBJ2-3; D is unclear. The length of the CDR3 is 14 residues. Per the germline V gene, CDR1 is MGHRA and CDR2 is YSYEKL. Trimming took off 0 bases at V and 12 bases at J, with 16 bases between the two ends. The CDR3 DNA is TGCGCCAGCAGCCAAGAGTCTAACCGCCTGGGTCAGTATTTT. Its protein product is CASSQESNRLGQYF.

CDR3 bases: TGCGCCAGCAGCTTGGCCGGCAGGGGAGATGAAAAACTGTTTTTT. Amino acids: CASSLAGRGDEKLFF. This chain uses TRBV5-1 with TRBJ1-4, with D perhaps TRBD1 (6 bases). The CDR3 is 15 amino acids. Germline CDR1 SGHRS, CDR2 YFSETQ. V shed 0 bases and J shed 6 bases, with 12 bases lying between them.

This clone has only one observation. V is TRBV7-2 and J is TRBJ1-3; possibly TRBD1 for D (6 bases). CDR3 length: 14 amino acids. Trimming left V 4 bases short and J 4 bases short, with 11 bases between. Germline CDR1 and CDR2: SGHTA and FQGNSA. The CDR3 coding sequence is TGTGCCAGCAGCTCCACAGGGTTAGGAAACACCATATATTTT. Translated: CASSSTGLGNTIYF. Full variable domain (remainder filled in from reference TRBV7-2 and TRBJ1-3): GAGVSQSPSNKVTEKGKDVELRCDPISGHTALYWYRQSLGQGLEFLIYFQGNSAPDKSGLPSDRFSAERTGGSVSTLTIQRTQQEDSAVYLCASSSTGLGNTIYFGEGSWLTVV.

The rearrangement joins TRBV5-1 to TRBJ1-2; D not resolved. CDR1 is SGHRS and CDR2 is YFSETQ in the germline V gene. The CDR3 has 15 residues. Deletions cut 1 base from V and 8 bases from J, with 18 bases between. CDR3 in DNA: TGCGCCAGCAGCTTGTTGACGGTATCGATATACGGCTACACCTTC. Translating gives CASSLLTVSIYGYTF.

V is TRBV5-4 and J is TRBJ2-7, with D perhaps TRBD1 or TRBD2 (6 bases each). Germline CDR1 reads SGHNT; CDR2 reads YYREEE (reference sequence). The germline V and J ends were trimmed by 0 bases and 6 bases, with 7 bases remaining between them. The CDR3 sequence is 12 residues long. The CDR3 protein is CASSLEGGEQYF. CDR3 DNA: TGTGCCAGCAGCTTGGAGGGGGGCGAGCAGTACTTC. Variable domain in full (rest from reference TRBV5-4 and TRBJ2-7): ETGVTQSPTHLIKTRGQQVTLRCSSQSGHNTVSWYQQALGQGPQFIFQYYREEENGRGNFPPRFSGLQFPNYSSELNVNALELDDSALYLCASSLEGGEQYFGPGTRLTVT.

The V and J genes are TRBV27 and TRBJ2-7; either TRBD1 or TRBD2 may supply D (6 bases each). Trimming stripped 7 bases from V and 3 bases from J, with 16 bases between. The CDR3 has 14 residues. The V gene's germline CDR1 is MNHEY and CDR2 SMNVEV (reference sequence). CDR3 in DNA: TGTGCCAGCAACGGCGGGACATGGGACTACGAGCAGTACTTC. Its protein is CASNGGTWDYEQYF.

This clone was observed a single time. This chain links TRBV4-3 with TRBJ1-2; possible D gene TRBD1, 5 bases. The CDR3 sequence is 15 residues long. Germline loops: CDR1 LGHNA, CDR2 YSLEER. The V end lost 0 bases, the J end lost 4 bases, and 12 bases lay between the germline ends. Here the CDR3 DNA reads TGCGCCAGCAGCCAAGAGCGGGGGTTCGCCTATGGCTACACCTTC. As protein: CASSQERGFAYGYTF.

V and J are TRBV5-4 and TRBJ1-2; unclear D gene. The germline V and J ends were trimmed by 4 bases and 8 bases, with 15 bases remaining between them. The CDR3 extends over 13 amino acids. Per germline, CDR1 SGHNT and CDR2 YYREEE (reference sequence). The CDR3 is CASSPERLLGYTF. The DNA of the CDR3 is TGTGCCAGCAGCCCGGAACGGCTACTCGGCTACACCTTC.

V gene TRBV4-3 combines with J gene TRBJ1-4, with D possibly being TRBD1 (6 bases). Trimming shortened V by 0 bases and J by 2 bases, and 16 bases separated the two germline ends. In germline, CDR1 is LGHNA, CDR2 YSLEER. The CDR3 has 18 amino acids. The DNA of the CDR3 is TGCGCCAGCAGCCAAGATTTGACCAGGGGAGGGACTAATGAAAAACTGTTTTTT. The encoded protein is CASSQDLTRGGTNEKLFF.

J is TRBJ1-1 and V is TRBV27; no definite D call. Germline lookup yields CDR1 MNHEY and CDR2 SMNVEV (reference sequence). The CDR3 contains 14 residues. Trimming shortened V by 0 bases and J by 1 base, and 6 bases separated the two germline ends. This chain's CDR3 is CASSLSAGNTEAFF. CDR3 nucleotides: TGTGCCAGCAGTTTATCCGCGGGGAACACTGAAGCTTTCTTT.

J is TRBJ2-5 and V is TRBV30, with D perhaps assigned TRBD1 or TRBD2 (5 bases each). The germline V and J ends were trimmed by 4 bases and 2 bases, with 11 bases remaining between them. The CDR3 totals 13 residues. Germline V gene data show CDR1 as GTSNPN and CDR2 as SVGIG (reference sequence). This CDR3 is CAWMGVGQETQYF. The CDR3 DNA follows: TGTGCCTGGATGGGGGTTGGGCAAGAGACCCAGTACTTC.

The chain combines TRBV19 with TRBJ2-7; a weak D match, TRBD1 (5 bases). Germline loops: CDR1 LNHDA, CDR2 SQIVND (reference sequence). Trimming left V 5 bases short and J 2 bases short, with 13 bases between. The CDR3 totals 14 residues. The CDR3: CASSVTLQAYEQYF. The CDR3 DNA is TGTGCCAGTAGTGTAACCCTACAGGCCTACGAGCAGTACTTC. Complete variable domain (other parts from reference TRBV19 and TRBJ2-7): DGGITQSPKYLFRKEGQNVTLSCEQNLNHDAMYWYRQDPGQGLRLIYYSQIVNDFQKGDIAEGYSVSREKKESFPLTVTSAQKNPTAFYLCASSVTLQAYEQYFGPGTRLTVT.

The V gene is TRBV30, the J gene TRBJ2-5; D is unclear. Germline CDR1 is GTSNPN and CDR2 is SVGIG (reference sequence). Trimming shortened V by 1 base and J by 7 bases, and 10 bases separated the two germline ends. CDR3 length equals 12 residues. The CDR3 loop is CAWSASFATQYF. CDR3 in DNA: TGTGCCTGGAGTGCCTCTTTCGCGACCCAGTACTTC. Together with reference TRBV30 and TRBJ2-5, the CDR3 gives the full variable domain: SQTIHQWPATLVQPVGSPLSLECTVEGTSNPNLYWYRQAAGRGLQLLFYSVGIGQISSEVPQNLSASRPQDRQFILSSKKLLLSDSGFYLCAWSASFATQYFGPGTRLLVL.

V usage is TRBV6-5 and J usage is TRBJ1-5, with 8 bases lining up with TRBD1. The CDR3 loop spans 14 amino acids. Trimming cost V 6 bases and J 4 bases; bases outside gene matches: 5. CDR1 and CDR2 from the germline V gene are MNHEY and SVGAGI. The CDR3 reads CASRVGQGNQPQHF. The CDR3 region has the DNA TGTGCCAGCAGGGTAGGACAGGGAAATCAGCCCCAGCATTTT.

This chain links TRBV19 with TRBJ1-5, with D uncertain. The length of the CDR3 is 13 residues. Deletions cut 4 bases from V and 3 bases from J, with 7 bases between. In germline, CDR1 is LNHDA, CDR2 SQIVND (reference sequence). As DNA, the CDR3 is TGTGCCAGTAGTACCACTAACAATCAGCCCCAGCATTTT. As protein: CASSTTNNQPQHF. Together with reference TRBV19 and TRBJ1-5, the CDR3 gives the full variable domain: DGGITQSPKYLFRKEGQNVTLSCEQNLNHDAMYWYRQDPGQGLRLIYYSQIVNDFQKGDIAEGYSVSREKKESFPLTVTSAQKNPTAFYLCASSTTNNQPQHFGDGTRLSIL.

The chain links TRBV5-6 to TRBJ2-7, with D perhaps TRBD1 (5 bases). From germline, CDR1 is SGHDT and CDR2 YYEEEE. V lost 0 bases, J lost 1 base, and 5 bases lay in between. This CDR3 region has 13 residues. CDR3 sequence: CASSLGQSYEQYF. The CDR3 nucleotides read TGTGCCAGCAGCTTGGGACAGTCCTACGAGCAGTACTTC.